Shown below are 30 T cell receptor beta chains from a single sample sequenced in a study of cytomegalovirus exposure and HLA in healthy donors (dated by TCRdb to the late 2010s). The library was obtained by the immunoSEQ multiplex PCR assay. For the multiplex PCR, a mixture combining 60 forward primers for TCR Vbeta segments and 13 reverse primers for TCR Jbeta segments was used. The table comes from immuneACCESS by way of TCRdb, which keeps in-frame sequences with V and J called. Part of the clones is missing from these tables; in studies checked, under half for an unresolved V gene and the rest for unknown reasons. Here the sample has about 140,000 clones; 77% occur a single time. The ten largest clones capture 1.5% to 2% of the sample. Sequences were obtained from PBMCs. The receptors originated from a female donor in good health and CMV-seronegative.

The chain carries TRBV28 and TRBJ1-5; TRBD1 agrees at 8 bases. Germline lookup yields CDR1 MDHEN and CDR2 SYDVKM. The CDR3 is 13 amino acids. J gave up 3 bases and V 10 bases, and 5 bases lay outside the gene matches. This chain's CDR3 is CAIRTGLNQPQHF. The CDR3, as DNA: TGTGCCATCCGGACAGGGCTCAATCAGCCCCAGCATTTT. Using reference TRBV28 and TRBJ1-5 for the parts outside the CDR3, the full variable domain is DVKVTQSSRYLVKRTGEKVFLECVQDMDHENMFWYRQDPGLGLRLIYFSYDVKMKEKGDIPEGYSVSREKKERFSLILESASTNQTSMYLCAIRTGLNQPQHFGDGTRLSIL.

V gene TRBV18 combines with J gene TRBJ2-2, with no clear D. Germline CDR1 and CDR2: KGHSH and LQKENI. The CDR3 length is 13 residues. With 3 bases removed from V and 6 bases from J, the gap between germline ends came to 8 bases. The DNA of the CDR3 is TGTGCCAGCTCACCTCTAGTTTCCGGGGAGCTGTTTTTT. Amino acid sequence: CASSPLVSGELFF.

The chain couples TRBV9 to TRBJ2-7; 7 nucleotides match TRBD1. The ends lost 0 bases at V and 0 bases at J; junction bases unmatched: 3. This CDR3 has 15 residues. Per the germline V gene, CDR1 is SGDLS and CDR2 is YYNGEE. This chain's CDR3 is CASSVDDRDSYEQYF. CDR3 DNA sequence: TGTGCCAGCAGCGTAGACGACAGGGACTCCTACGAGCAGTACTTC.

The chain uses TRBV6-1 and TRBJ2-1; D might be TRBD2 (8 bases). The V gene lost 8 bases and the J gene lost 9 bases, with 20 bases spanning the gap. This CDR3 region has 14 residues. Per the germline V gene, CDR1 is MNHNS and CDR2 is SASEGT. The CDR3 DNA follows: TGTGCCAGCCGTGGCGGGAGGCCAGGGGGTGAGCAGTTCTTC. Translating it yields CASRGGRPGGEQFF.

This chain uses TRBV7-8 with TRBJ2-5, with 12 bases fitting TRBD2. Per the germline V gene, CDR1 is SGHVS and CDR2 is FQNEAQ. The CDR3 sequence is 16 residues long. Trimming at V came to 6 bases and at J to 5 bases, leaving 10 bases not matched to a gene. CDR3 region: CASRSLAGGSGETQYF. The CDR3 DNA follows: TGTGCCAGCAGGTCACTAGCGGGGGGTTCGGGGGAGACCCAGTACTTC.

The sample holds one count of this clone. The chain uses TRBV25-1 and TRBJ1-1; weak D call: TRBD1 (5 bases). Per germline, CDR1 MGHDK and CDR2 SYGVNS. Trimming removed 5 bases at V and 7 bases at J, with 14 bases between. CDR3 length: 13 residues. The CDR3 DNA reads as TGTGCCAGCAGTCCCGGGGGAACAGGTGAAGCTTTCTTT. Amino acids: CASSPGGTGEAFF.

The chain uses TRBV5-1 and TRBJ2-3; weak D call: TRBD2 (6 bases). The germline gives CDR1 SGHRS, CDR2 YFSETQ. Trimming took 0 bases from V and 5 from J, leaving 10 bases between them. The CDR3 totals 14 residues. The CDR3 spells CASSLAREEDTQYF. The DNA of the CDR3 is TGCGCCAGCAGCTTGGCAAGGGAGGAAGATACGCAGTATTTT. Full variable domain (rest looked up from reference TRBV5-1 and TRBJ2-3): KAGVTQTPRYLIKTRGQQVTLSCSPISGHRSVSWYQQTPGQGLQFLFEYFSETQRNKGNFPGRFSGRQFSNSRSEMNVSTLELGDSALYLCASSLAREEDTQYFGPGTRLTVL.

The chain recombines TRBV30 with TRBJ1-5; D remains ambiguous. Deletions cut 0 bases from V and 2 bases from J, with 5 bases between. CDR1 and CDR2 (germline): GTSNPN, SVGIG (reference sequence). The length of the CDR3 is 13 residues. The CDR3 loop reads CAWSVRGNQPQHF. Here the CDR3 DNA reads TGTGCCTGGAGTGTACGCGGCAATCAGCCCCAGCATTTT.

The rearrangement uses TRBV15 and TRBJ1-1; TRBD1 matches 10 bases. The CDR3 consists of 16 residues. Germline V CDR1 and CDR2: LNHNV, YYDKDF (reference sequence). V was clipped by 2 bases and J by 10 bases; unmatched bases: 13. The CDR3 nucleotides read TGTGCCACCAGCAGATTTTCCGGGACAGGGGCGGGTGTAGCTTTCTTT. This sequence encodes CATSRFSGTGAGVAFF.

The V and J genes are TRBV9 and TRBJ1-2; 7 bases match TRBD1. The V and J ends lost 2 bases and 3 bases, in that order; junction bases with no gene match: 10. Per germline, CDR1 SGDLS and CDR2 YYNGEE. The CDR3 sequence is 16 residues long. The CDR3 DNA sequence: TGTGCCAGCAGCGTGGGCAAAGGGGGCTACGACTATGGCTACACCTTC. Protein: CASSVGKGGYDYGYTF.

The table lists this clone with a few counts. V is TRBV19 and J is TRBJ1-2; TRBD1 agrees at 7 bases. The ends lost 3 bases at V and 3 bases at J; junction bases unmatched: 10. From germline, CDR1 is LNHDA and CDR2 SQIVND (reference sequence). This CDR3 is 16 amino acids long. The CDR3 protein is CASSITGTVKYYGYTF. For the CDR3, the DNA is TGTGCCAGTAGTATTACCGGGACAGTTAAGTACTATGGCTACACCTTC.

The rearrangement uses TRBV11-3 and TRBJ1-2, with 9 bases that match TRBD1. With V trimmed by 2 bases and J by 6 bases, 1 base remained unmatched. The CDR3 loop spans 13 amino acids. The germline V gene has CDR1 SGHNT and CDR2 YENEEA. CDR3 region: CASSLTGGHGYTF. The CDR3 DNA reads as TGTGCCAGCAGCTTAACAGGGGGCCATGGCTACACCTTC.

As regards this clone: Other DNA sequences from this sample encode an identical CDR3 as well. The CDR3, as DNA: TGTGCCAGCAGCCCGACACAGGGACAGACTGAAGCTTTCTTT. The encoded protein is CASSPTQGQTEAFF. The chain uses TRBV9 and TRBJ1-1, with 7 bases matching TRBD1. This CDR3 contains 14 residues. With V trimmed by 4 bases and J by 5 bases, 8 bases remained unmatched. Germline V CDR1 and CDR2: SGDLS, YYNGEE. The full variable domain, completed using reference TRBV9 and TRBJ1-1, is DSGVTQTPKHLITATGQRVTLRCSPRSGDLSVYWYQQSLDQGLQFLIQYYNGEERAKGNILERFSAQQFPDLHSELNLSSLELGDSALYFCASSPTQGQTEAFFGQGTRLTVV.

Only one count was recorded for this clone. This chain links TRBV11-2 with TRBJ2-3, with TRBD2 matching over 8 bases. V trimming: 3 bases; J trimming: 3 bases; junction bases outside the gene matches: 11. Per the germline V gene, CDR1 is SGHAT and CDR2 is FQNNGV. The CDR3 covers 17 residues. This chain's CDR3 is CASSLGPEGGRTDTQYF. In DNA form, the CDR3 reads TGTGCCAGCAGCTTGGGCCCGGAAGGCGGGAGGACAGATACGCAGTATTTT.

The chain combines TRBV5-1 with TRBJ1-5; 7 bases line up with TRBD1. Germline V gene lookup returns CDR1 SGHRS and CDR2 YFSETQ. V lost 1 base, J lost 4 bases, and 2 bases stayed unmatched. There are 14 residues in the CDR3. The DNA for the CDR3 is TGCGCCAGCAGCTTGACAGGGGCTAATCAGCCCCAGCATTTT. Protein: CASSLTGANQPQHF.

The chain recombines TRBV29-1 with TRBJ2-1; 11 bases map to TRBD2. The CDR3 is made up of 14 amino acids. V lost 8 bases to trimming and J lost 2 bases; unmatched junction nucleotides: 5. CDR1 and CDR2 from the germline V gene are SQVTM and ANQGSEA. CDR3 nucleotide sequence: TGCAGCACCTTACTAGCGGGAGCCTACAATGAGCAGTTCTTC. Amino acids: CSTLLAGAYNEQFF.

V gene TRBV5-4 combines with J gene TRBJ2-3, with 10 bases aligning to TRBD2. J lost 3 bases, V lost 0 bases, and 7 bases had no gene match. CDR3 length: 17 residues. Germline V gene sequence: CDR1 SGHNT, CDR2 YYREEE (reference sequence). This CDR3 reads CASSLGAGLAQTDTQYF. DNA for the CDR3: TGTGCCAGCAGCTTGGGGGCGGGACTAGCGCAAACAGATACGCAGTATTTT.

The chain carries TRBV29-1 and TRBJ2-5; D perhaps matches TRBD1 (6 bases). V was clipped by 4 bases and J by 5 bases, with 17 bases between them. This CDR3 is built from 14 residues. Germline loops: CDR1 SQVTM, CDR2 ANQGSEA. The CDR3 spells CSVVSPGTIETQYF. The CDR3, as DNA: TGCAGCGTTGTCTCGCCCGGGACAATTGAGACCCAGTACTTC.

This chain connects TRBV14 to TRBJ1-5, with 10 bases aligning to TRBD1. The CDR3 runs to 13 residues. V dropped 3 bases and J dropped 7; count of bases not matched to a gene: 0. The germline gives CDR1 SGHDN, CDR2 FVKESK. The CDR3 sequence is CASSQTGGQPQHF. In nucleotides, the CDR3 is TGTGCCAGCAGCCAGACAGGGGGCCAGCCCCAGCATTTT.

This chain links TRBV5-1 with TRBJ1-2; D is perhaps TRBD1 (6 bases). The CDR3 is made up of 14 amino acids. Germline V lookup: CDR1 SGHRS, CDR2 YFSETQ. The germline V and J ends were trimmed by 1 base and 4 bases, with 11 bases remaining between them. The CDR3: CASSLTGISYGYTF. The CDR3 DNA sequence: TGCGCCAGCAGCTTGACAGGGATATCCTATGGCTACACCTTC.

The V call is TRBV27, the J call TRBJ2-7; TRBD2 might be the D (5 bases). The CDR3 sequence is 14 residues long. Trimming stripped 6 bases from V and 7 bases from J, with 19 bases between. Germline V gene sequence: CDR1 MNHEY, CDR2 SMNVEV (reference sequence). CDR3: CASRPDAARGEQYF. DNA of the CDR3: TGTGCCAGCAGACCGGACGCCGCTCGGGGAGAGCAGTACTTC.

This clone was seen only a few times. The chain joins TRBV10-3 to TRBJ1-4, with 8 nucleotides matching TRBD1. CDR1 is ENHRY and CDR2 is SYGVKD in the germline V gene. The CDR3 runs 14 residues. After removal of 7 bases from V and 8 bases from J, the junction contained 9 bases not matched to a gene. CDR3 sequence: CAIKKQGADEKLFF. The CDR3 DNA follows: TGTGCCATCAAGAAGCAGGGGGCAGACGAAAAACTGTTTTTT.

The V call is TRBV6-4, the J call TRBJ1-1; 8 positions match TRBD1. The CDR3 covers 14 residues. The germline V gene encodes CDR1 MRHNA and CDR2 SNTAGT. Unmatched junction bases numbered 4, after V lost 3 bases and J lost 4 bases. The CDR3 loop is CASSDTDRGTEAFF. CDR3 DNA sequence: TGTGCCAGCAGTGATACCGACAGGGGCACTGAAGCTTTCTTT.

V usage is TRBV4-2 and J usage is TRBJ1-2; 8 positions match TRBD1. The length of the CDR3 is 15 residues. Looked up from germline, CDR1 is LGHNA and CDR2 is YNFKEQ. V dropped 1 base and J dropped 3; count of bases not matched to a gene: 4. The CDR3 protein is CASSQAPTGDYGYTF. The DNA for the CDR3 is TGTGCCAGCAGCCAAGCCCCGACAGGGGACTATGGCTACACCTTC.

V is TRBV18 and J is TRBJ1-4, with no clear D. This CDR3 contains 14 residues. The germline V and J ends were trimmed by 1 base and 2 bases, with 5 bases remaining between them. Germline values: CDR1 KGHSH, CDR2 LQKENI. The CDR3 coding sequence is TGTGCCAGCTCACCACAGGAGACTAATGAAAAACTGTTTTTT. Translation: CASSPQETNEKLFF.

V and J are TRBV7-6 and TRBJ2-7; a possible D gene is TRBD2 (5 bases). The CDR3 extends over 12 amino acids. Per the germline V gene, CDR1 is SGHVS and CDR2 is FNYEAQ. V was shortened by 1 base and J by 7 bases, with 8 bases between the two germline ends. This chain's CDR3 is CASSLDRGEQYF. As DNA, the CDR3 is TGTGCCAGCAGCTTAGATCGAGGGGAGCAGTACTTC. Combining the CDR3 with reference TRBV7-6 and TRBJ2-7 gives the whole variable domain GAGVSQSPRYKVTKRGQDVALRCDPISGHVSLYWYRQALGQGPEFLTYFNYEAQQDKSGLPNDRFSAERPEGSISTLTIQRTEQRDSAMYRCASSLDRGEQYFGPGTRLTVT.

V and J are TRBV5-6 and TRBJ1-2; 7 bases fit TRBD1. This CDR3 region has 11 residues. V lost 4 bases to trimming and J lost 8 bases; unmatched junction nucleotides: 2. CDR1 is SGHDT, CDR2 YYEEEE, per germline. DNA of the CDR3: TGTGCCAGCAGCCGGGACAGCGGCTACACCTTC. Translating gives CASSRDSGYTF.

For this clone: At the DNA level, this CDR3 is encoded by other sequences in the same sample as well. DNA for the CDR3: TGCGCCAGCAGCCCCGGGGCGGACAGGGAAGGAGATACGCAGTATTTT. This sequence encodes CASSPGADREGDTQYF. The V call is TRBV5-1, the J call TRBJ2-3; 8 bases fit TRBD1. Germline V CDR1 and CDR2: SGHRS, YFSETQ. Unmatched junction bases numbered 12, after V lost 4 bases and J lost 5 bases. The CDR3 runs 16 residues.

CDR3 coding DNA: TGTGCCAGCTCACCATTTCCGGACAGGGGGATATCCTACGAGCAGTACTTC. Translated: CASSPFPDRGISYEQYF. This chain joins TRBV18 and TRBJ2-7; 10 nucleotides agree with TRBD1. The germline V gene encodes CDR1 KGHSH and CDR2 LQKENI. V shed 2 bases, J shed 1 base, and the junction held 8 bases outside the gene matches. This CDR3 spans 17 amino acids.

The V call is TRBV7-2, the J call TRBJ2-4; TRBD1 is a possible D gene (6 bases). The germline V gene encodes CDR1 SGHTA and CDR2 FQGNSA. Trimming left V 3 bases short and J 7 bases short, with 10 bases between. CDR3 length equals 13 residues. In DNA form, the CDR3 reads TGTGCCAGCAGCTTCCAGGGGAACAACATTCAGTACTTC. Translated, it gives CASSFQGNNIQYF.